Listed here are 9 T cell receptor beta chains from one sample, sequenced in a study of breast tumors, draining lymph nodes, adjacent tissues. Axillary draining lymph nodes of breast cancer patients supplied the node samples. Via MiXCR, TCRdb re-called the multiplex PCR reads, giving one row per CDR3 protein. The sample records some 170,000 distinct CDR3 sequences, approximately 33% being singletons. The source material was axillary lymph node tissue. The receptors derive from a female donor with breast cancer. Some clones in this sample may be carry-over from other donors' samples.

This clonotype was seen at least ten times. The rearrangement links TRBV6-5 to TRBJ2-7, with D possibly being TRBD1 (6 bases). This CDR3 spans 12 amino acids. The germline V gene has CDR1 MNHEY and CDR2 SVGAGI. Trimming took 4 bases from V and 5 from J, leaving 9 bases between them. The CDR3 protein is CASSLQGNEQYF. CDR3 sequence (DNA): TGTGCCAGCAGTTTACAGGGAAACGAGCAGTACTTC.

The rearrangement uses TRBV7-9 and TRBJ2-1; TRBD2 aligns across 16 bases. Trimming removed 4 bases from V and 8 bases from J; junction bases left unmatched: 8. This CDR3 has 17 amino acids. Germline V gene sequence: CDR1 SEHNR, CDR2 FQNEAQ (reference sequence). Here the CDR3 DNA reads TGTGCCAGCAGCTCGGGGACTAGCGGGGGGGGTCGCTATGAGCAGTTCTTC. As protein: CASSSGTSGGGRYEQFF.

The chain carries TRBV6-5 and TRBJ2-1, with D tentatively TRBD1 (5 bases). The CDR3 extends over 14 amino acids. Germline CDR1 reads MNHEY; CDR2 reads SVGAGI. Between the trimmed V and J ends, which lost 6 bases and 9 bases, there was a span of 18 bases. The CDR3 sequence: CASRPQGGRTEQFF. The CDR3 region has the DNA TGTGCCAGCAGACCGCAGGGTGGAAGGACTGAGCAGTTCTTC.

This clonotype was observed at least ten times. This chain links TRBV30 with TRBJ2-1, with 7 bases that match TRBD2. The CDR3 runs 13 residues. J was trimmed by 5 bases and V by 0 bases; bases with no gene match: 1. Germline V gene data show CDR1 as GTSNPN and CDR2 as SVGIG (reference sequence). CDR3 coding DNA: TGTGCCTGGAGTGTACGGGGGGACAATGAGCAGTTCTTC. It codes for CAWSVRGDNEQFF.

This clonotype was recorded many times. The chain uses TRBV4-3 and TRBJ2-2; 8 bases match TRBD2. The ends lost 2 bases at V and 0 bases at J; junction bases unmatched: 8. This CDR3 region has 18 residues. Germline CDR1 reads LGHNA; CDR2 reads YSLEER. CDR3 nucleotide sequence: TGCGCCAGCAGCCAACACGTTGTTAGCGGGACGAACACCGGGGAGCTGTTTTTT. Translating it yields CASSQHVVSGTNTGELFF.

This clonotype was seen repeatedly, ten times or more. The chain is built from TRBV27 and TRBJ2-7, with 8 bases that match TRBD1. CDR3 length equals 14 residues. The germline V gene encodes CDR1 MNHEY and CDR2 SMNVEV (reference sequence). J lost 6 bases, V lost 9 bases, and 13 bases had no gene match. DNA of the CDR3: TGTGCCAGTGCAGGACAGGGAGTTTTAGGCGAGCAGTACTTC. Protein: CASAGQGVLGEQYF.

The chain combines TRBV12-3 or TRBV12-4 with TRBJ2-6, with 7 bases fitting TRBD1. V was pared by 8 bases and J by 2 bases, with 6 bases of the junction left unmatched. The CDR3 length is 15 residues. CDR3: CASRQGVTGANVLTF. CDR3 coding DNA: TGTGCCAGCCGTCAGGGGGTGACTGGGGCCAACGTCCTGACTTTC.

This clonotype was detected once. Without the conserved terminal phenylalanine or tryptophan, this CDR3 likely stems from a read error. The DNA is omitted, as the CDR3 cannot be located on it reliably, and the CDR3 follows TCRdb's listing. The J gene is TRBJ2-7, the V gene TRBV3-2; the D segment call TRBD2 is taken from the table without a DNA check. TRBV3-2 counts as a pseudogene. The CDR3 numbers 16 amino acids, ends counted. The CDR3 here is CASSHTRDSSLYEQYL.

V and J are TRBV27 and TRBJ2-1; 11 positions match TRBD2. V trimming: 8 bases; J trimming: 2 bases; junction bases outside the gene matches: 2. The CDR3 is made up of 14 amino acids. Germline V lookup: CDR1 MNHEY, CDR2 SMNVEV (reference sequence). DNA of the CDR3: TGTGCCAGCGGGACTAGCGGTCCCTACAATGAGCAGTTCTTC. This codes for CASGTSGPYNEQFF.